The present T cell receptor beta chain was sequenced within a study of shared clonotypes between healthy human individuals. Overall study results and limits: A limitation of the genetic and exposure-history diversity represented arose from few donors.

Germline V gene lookup returns CDR1 LGHNA and CDR2 YSLEER. CDR3 length: 15 residues. The V gene lost 0 bases and the J gene lost 1 base, with 9 bases spanning the gap. For this clone: What it binds is not known.

Using immunoSEQ multiplex PCR, the repertoire was profiled, and TCRdb retains in-frame clones only, with some absent. The sample holds roughly 2.1 million clones, approximately 94% seen once. CD8 cells classed as naive were CD45RO-negative and positively selected for CCR7, excluding terminally differentiated effector memory CD45RA+ cells. V and J are TRBV4-3 and TRBJ1-1; tentative D call: TRBD1 (5 bases). The sequence came from a man between 18 and 29 years old in good health. Some clones in this sample may be carry-over from other donors' samples. Material for sequencing was naive CD8+ T cells from PBMCs. CDR3 amino acids: CASSQDRGWNTEAFF. CDR3 coding DNA: TGCGCCAGCAGCCAAGATCGGGGCTGGAACACTGAAGCTTTCTTT.